This T cell receptor beta chain comes out of a study of T-cell memory formation after mild COVID-19. A word on this clonotype: The antigen is undetermined.

Study observations and caveats: The authors did not confirm SARS-CoV-2 specificity of second-wave clones peaking day 37. Within pre-infection memory, some responding clones were found, suggesting cross-reactive memory joined. Whereas later expanders leaned CD4+, clones contracting day 15 to 85 showed a balanced CD4/CD8 makeup.

This CDR3 contains 14 residues. The V end was cut by 4 bases, the J end by 4 bases, with 13 bases between. Germline V lookup: CDR1 ENHRY, CDR2 SYGVKD. 5'RACE with constant-segment primers built TCRalpha and TCRbeta cDNA libraries with UMIs. Each CDR3 protein is one row after TCRdb ran MiXCR on the 5' RACE reads. The sample consists of around 450,000 distinct CDR3 sequences, 15% to 20% of them appearing once. The TCR comes from an adult woman who had mild COVID-19 (a few samples of this study predate the infection). Cell type and time point are not known. Sequencing input: PBMCs or a T cell subset sorted from them (not recorded which). This chain connects TRBV10-3 to TRBJ1-2, with a weak D call TRBD1 (6 bases). CDR3 protein: CAISAGQPTYGYTF. Written as DNA, the CDR3 is TGTGCCATCAGTGCCGGACAGCCTACCTATGGCTACACCTTC.